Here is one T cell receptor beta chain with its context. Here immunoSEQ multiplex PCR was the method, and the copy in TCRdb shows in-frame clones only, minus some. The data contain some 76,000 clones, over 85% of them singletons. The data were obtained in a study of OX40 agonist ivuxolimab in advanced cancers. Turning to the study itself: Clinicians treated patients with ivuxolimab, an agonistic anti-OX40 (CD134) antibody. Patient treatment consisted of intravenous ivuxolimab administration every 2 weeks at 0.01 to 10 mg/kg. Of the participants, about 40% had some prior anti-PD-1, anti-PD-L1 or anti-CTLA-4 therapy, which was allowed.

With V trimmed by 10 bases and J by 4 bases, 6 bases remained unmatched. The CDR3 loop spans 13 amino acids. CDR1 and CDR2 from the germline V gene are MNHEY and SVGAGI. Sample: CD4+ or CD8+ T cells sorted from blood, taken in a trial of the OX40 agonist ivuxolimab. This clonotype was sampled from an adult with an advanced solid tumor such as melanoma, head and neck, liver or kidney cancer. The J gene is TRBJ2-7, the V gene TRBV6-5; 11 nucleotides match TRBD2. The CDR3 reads CATSGTSGYEQYF. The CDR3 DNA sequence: TGTGCCACCTCCGGGACTAGCGGATACGAGCAGTACTTC.